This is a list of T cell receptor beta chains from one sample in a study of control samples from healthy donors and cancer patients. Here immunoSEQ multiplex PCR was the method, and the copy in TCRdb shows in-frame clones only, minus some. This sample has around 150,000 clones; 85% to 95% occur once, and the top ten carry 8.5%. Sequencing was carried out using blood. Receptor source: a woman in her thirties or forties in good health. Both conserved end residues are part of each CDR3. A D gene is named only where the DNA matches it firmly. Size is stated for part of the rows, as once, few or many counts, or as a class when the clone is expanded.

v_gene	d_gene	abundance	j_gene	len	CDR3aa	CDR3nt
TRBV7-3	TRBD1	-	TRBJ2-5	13	CASSPTGLETQYF	TGTGCCAGCAGCCCGACAGGGCTGGAGACCCAGTACTTC
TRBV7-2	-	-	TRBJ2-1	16	CASSLVSGYEIVEQFF	TGTGCCAGCAGCTTAGTCTCGGGTTACGAGATAGTTGAGCAGTTCTTC
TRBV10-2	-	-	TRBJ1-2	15	CASSVNPAPTYGYTF	TGCGCCAGCAGTGTGAACCCCGCTCCCACCTATGGCTACACCTTC
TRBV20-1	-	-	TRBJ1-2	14	CSASPRVRKDGYTF	TGCAGTGCTAGTCCGAGGGTACGGAAAGATGGCTACACCTTC
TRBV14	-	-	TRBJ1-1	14	CASSQVVGGTEAFF	TGTGCCAGCAGCCAAGTTGTGGGGGGAACTGAAGCTTTCTTT
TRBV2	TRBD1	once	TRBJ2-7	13	CASRRTGGYEQYF	TGTGCCAGCAGAAGGACAGGGGGCTACGAGCAGTACTTC
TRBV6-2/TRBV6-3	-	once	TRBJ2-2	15	CASSPGLGNTGELFF	TGTGCCAGCAGTCCGGGGCTAGGTAACACCGGGGAGCTGTTTTTT
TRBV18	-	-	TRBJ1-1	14	CASSPLQGNTEAFF	TGTGCCAGCTCGCCACTACAGGGGAACACTGAAGCTTTCTTT
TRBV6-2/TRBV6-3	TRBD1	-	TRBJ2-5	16	CASSYLRDRPSETQYF	TGTGCCAGCAGTTACTTACGGGACAGACCTTCGGAGACCCAGTACTTC
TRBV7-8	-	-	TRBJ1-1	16	CASSLSVAESGTEAFF	TGTGCCAGCAGCTTAAGTGTGGCCGAATCGGGCACTGAAGCTTTCTTT
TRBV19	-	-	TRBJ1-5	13	CASSQGSNQPQHF	TGTGCCAGTAGTCAGGGAAGCAATCAGCCCCAGCATTTT
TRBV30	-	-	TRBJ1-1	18	CAWTSTGTLRRRTQFAFF	TGTGCCTGGACCAGTACAGGGACTCTCCGGCGACGAACTCAGTTTGCTTTCTTT
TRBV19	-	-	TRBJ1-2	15	CASSIVGRPAYGYTF	TGTGCCAGTAGTATAGTCGGACGGCCGGCCTATGGCTACACCTTC
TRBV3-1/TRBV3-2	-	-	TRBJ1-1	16	CASSQERDRRGTEAFF	TGTGCCAGCAGCCAAGAAAGAGACAGAAGGGGCACTGAAGCTTTCTTT
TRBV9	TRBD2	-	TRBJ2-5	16	CASSPRFASGERTQYF	TGTGCCAGCAGCCCCCGGTTTGCTAGCGGGGAGAGGACCCAGTACTTC
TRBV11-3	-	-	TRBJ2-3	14	CASSLEGGADTQYF	TGTGCCAGCAGCTTAGAGGGGGGCGCAGATACGCAGTATTTT
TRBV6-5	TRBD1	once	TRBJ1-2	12	CASTGQGLGYTF	TGTGCCAGCACCGGACAGGGGCTCGGCTACACCTTC
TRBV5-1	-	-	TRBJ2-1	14	CASSFSAENNEQFF	TGCGCCAGCAGCTTTTCGGCAGAAAACAATGAGCAGTTCTTC
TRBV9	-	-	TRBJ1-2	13	CASSVAENYGYTF	TGTGCCAGCAGCGTAGCCGAAAACTATGGCTACACCTTC
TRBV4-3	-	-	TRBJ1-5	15	CASSQDRGYNQPQHF	TGCGCCAGCAGCCAAGATCGTGGGTACAATCAGCCCCAGCATTTT
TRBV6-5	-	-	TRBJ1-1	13	CASSVLMETEAFF	TGTGCCAGCAGCGTCCTGATGGAGACTGAAGCTTTCTTT
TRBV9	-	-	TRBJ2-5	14	CASSVAPGAETQYF	TGTGCCAGCAGCGTAGCACCGGGGGCTGAGACCCAGTACTTC
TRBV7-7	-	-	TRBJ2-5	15	CASSLAVASRETQYF	TGTGCTAGCAGCTTAGCGGTCGCTAGCCGGGAGACCCAGTACTTC
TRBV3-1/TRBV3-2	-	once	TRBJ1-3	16	CASSQSFLSSGNTIYF	TGTGCCAGCAGCCAATCGTTTTTGAGCTCTGGAAACACCATATATTTT
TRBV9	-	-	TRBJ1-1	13	CASSVAQNTEAFF	TGTGCCAGCAGCGTAGCCCAGAACACTGAAGCTTTCTTT
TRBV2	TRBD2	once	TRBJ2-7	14	CASRTGTRSYEQYF	TGTGCCAGCAGAACCGGGACTAGATCCTACGAGCAGTACTTC
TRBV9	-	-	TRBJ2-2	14	CASSVDRIAGELFF	TGTGCCAGCAGCGTAGACAGAATCGCCGGGGAGCTGTTTTTT
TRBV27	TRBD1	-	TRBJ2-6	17	CASSSDRGISGANVLTF	TGTGCCAGCAGTTCTGACAGGGGGATCTCTGGGGCCAACGTCCTGACTTTC
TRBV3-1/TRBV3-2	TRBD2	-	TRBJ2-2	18	CASSQDLGAGGPPGELFF	TGTGCCAGCAGCCAAGATCTGGGAGCGGGAGGGCCCCCCGGGGAGCTGTTTTTT